The 19 T cell receptor beta chains given below trace back to one sample, sequenced in a study of cytomegalovirus exposure and HLA in healthy donors. Use of 60 Vbeta and 13 Jbeta primers characterized the PCR. Sequencing used immunoSEQ multiplex PCR; TCRdb keeps in-frame clones, though not all of them. The sample includes approximately 100,000 clones, roughly 82% of them seen just once. Sequencing was carried out using PBMCs. These receptors all come from a woman between 45 and 65 years old in good health and CMV-seropositive.

The CDR3 loop reads CASSPGGDSNQPQHF. CDR3 bases: TGTGCCAGCTCACCTGGAGGGGATAGCAATCAGCCCCAGCATTTT. This rearrangement joins TRBV18 to TRBJ1-5, with D perhaps matching TRBD1 (5 bases). The V end was cut by 3 bases, the J end by 0 bases, with 9 bases between. CDR3 length equals 15 residues. Germline CDR1 is KGHSH and CDR2 is LQKENI.

This chain joins TRBV6-5 and TRBJ1-6; 7 bases match TRBD1. The CDR3 totals 14 residues. The V and J ends lost 5 bases and 7 bases, in that order; junction bases with no gene match: 5. In germline, CDR1 is MNHEY, CDR2 SVGAGI. CDR3 sequence reads: CASSTGQENSPLHF. Written as DNA, the CDR3 is TGTGCCAGCAGTACAGGACAGGAGAATTCACCCCTCCACTTT.

V is TRBV28 and J is TRBJ1-2; TRBD1 aligns across 8 bases. V gave up 6 bases and J gave up 5 bases; unmatched junction bases: 2. The CDR3 loop spans 12 amino acids. CDR1 and CDR2 from the germline V gene are MDHEN and SYDVKM. The CDR3 reads CASSRGLYGYTF. The CDR3 region has the DNA TGTGCCAGCAGCAGGGGGCTTTATGGCTACACCTTC.

This rearrangement joins TRBV5-1 to TRBJ1-6; D is unresolved. V lost 1 base to trimming and J lost 5 bases, with 19 bases between them. Germline-derived CDR1 and CDR2 are SGHRS and YFSETQ. The length of the CDR3 is 18 residues. The CDR3, as DNA: TGCGCCAGCAGCTTGTTGAGTAGGAGGCTGGCTGATAATTCACCCCTCCACTTT. This translates into CASSLLSRRLADNSPLHF. The whole variable domain, filled in from reference TRBV5-1 and TRBJ1-6, reads KAGVTQTPRYLIKTRGQQVTLSCSPISGHRSVSWYQQTPGQGLQFLFEYFSETQRNKGNFPGRFSGRQFSNSRSEMNVSTLELGDSALYLCASSLLSRRLADNSPLHFGNGTRLTVT.

The chain is built from TRBV30 and TRBJ2-1; 9 bases agree with TRBD2. CDR1 and CDR2 (germline): GTSNPN, SVGIG (reference sequence). The CDR3 consists of 12 residues. The J segment lost 13 bases and the V segment lost 4 bases, leaving 8 bases of the junction unmatched. This CDR3 is CAWTPPSGEQFF. The CDR3 region has the DNA TGTGCCTGGACCCCTCCTAGCGGGGAACAGTTCTTC.

V is TRBV27 and J is TRBJ1-2, with 9 bases matching TRBD1. V was clipped by 0 bases and J by 4 bases; unmatched bases: 3. CDR1 MNHEY and CDR2 SMNVEV come from the germline V gene (reference sequence). CDR3 length: 15 residues. The CDR3 DNA reads as TGTGCCAGCAGTTTATCGACGACAGGGGGCTATGGCTACACCTTC. It codes for CASSLSTTGGYGYTF.

The genes are TRBV7-9 and TRBJ1-4; 10 positions agree with TRBD1. Looked up from germline, CDR1 is SEHNR and CDR2 is FQNEAQ (reference sequence). The CDR3 runs 17 residues. With V trimmed by 1 base and J by 4 bases, 6 bases remained unmatched. The CDR3 bases are TGTGCCAGCAGCTTAGGACAGGGGGCCGGAGTTAATGAAAAACTGTTTTTT. Amino acids: CASSLGQGAGVNEKLFF.

This chain connects TRBV30 to TRBJ1-5, with D uncertain. This CDR3 is built from 14 residues. V gave up 0 bases and J gave up 0 bases, with 6 bases separating them. Germline CDR1 and CDR2: GTSNPN and SVGIG (reference sequence). Here the CDR3 DNA reads TGTGCCTGGAGTGTACTCCGTAGCAATCAGCCCCAGCATTTT. Translation: CAWSVLRSNQPQHF.

The gene calls are TRBV7-2 and TRBJ1-1; D might be TRBD1 (6 bases). CDR3 size: 14 residues. Trimming cost V 5 bases and J 7 bases, with 17 bases left between them. Germline lookup yields CDR1 SGHTA and CDR2 FQGNSA. CDR3 nucleotides: TGTGCCAGCAGCGACAGGACAGATCCGCATGAAGCTTTCTTT. Translation gives CASSDRTDPHEAFF.

V gene TRBV25-1 combines with J gene TRBJ2-7, with a weak D call TRBD1 (6 bases). The germline gives CDR1 MGHDK, CDR2 SYGVNS. This CDR3 contains 15 residues. The germline V and J ends were trimmed by 4 bases and 4 bases, with 17 bases remaining between them. CDR3 protein: CASSARRHRAYEQYF. The CDR3 DNA follows: TGTGCCAGCAGTGCCCGCCGGCACAGGGCGTACGAGCAGTACTTC.

The CDR3 sequence: CAWSVPDRASNYGYTF. The CDR3 DNA follows: TGTGCCTGGAGTGTTCCCGACAGGGCCTCTAACTATGGCTACACCTTC. V and J are TRBV30 and TRBJ1-2; 7 nucleotides align to TRBD1. Looked up from germline, CDR1 is GTSNPN and CDR2 is SVGIG (reference sequence). CDR3 length equals 16 residues. The trim removed 0 bases at V and 0 bases at J, leaving 7 bases unmatched.

The chain joins TRBV6-6 to TRBJ1-4; TRBD1 is a possible D gene (6 bases). CDR3 length: 12 amino acids. CDR1 is MNHNY, CDR2 SVGAGI, per germline (reference sequence). Trimming took off 2 bases at V and 14 bases at J, with 12 bases between the two ends. The CDR3 DNA reads TGTGCCAGCAGTTACGCCACAGGGATTCTGTTTTTT. It specifies CASSYATGILFF.

This chain joins TRBV11-3 and TRBJ1-1; D may be TRBD1 (6 bases). The germline CDR1 and CDR2 sequences are SGHNT and YENEEA. Trimming took off 5 bases at V and 0 bases at J, with 16 bases between the two ends. The CDR3 contains 16 residues. The CDR3 protein is CASSRGARGVNTEAFF. The CDR3 region has the DNA TGTGCCAGCAGCCGGGGGGCCCGTGGCGTGAACACTGAAGCTTTCTTT.

This chain uses TRBV7-2 with TRBJ2-7; 10 bases map to TRBD1. The length of the CDR3 is 15 residues. With 1 base clipped from V and 3 bases from J, the junction kept 3 bases outside the gene matches. CDR1 SGHTA and CDR2 FQGNSA come from the germline V gene. Written as DNA, the CDR3 is TGTGCCAGCAGCTTAGGGACAGGGGGGGGCTACGAGCAGTACTTC. Encoded protein: CASSLGTGGGYEQYF.

The rearrangement joins TRBV9 to TRBJ2-1, with 8 nucleotides matching TRBD2. V shed 0 bases, J shed 8 bases, and the junction held 4 bases outside the gene matches. Germline V gene lookup returns CDR1 SGDLS and CDR2 YYNGEE. The CDR3 is 14 amino acids. CDR3 DNA: TGTGCCAGCAGCGTAGCGGGGGGGCGGTATGAGCAGTTCTTC. The encoded protein is CASSVAGGRYEQFF.

The chain uses TRBV7-3 and TRBJ2-1; TRBD1 is a possible D gene (6 bases). CDR1 is SGHTA, CDR2 FQGTGA, per germline. This CDR3 comprises 13 residues. V was trimmed by 4 bases and J by 10 bases, leaving 14 bases between them. The DNA of the CDR3 is TGTGCCAGCAGCTCCGAAGGTAGGGGGGAGCAGTTCTTC. Its protein is CASSSEGRGEQFF.

About this clone: At one of its ends the junction is not consistent with the germline gene, which may arise from a read error. The chain is built from TRBV28 and TRBJ1-2; D might be TRBD1 (6 bases). This CDR3 has 14 amino acids. Germline lookup yields CDR1 MDHEN and CDR2 SYDVKM. The CDR3 is CATSPGTRRDGYTF. CDR3 bases: TGTGCCACCAGTCCCGGGACAAGAAGGGATGGCTACACCTTC.

Only a few counts were recorded for this clone. The V call is TRBV9, the J call TRBJ2-1; the match to TRBD2 covers 9 bases. CDR3 size: 15 residues. Losses at the gene ends were 0 bases for V and 7 bases for J; bases not matched to a gene: 5. Germline V CDR1 and CDR2: SGDLS, YYNGEE. CDR3 nucleotides: TGTGCCAGCAGCGTAGGCGGGGGGGCCGGTAATGAGCAGTTCTTC. Its protein is CASSVGGGAGNEQFF.

The V and J genes are TRBV7-9 and TRBJ2-7, with D perhaps matching TRBD1 (5 bases). Germline CDR1 is SEHNR and CDR2 is FQNEAQ (reference sequence). CDR3 length: 17 amino acids. V was pared by 7 bases and J by 0 bases, with 22 bases between. The CDR3 reads CASTHAQGRGSSYEQYF. CDR3 coding DNA: TGTGCCAGCACCCACGCCCAAGGAAGGGGAAGCTCCTACGAGCAGTACTTC.